Below are 29 T cell receptor beta chains sequenced from a single sample in a study of cytomegalovirus exposure and HLA in healthy donors. The PCR contained 60 Vbeta and 13 Jbeta primers. Clones were read by immunoSEQ multiplex PCR, and TCRdb kept only the in-frame ones, dropping some. The data show 150,000 or so clones, with over 60% seen just once and 4% held by the top ten. The sequencing sample was made of PBMCs. These TCRs come from a woman aged 40 to 55 in good health and CMV-seronegative.

This sequence joins TRBV5-4 and TRBJ2-3, with 12 positions matching TRBD2. V shed 5 bases and J 0 bases; nucleotides not matched to a gene: 7. Germline V gene data show CDR1 as SGHNT and CDR2 as YYREEE (reference sequence). The CDR3 contains 17 residues. The CDR3: CASRFGLAGRSTDTQYF. The CDR3 coding sequence is TGTGCCAGCAGATTCGGACTAGCGGGAAGGAGCACAGATACGCAGTATTTT. The full variable domain, rest sourced from reference TRBV5-4 and TRBJ2-3, is ETGVTQSPTHLIKTRGQQVTLRCSSQSGHNTVSWYQQALGQGPQFIFQYYREEENGRGNFPPRFSGLQFPNYSSELNVNALELDDSALYLCASRFGLAGRSTDTQYFGPGTRLTVL.

The chain employs TRBV12-5 and TRBJ2-3, with 10 bases matching TRBD2. The J segment lost 1 base and the V segment lost 6 bases, leaving 4 bases of the junction unmatched. This CDR3 contains 15 residues. In germline, CDR1 is LGHNT, CDR2 FRNRAP. The CDR3, as DNA: TGTGCTAGTGGGCCAGGACTAGCGGGCACAGATACGCAGTATTTT. Protein: CASGPGLAGTDTQYF.

V gene TRBV10-3 combines with J gene TRBJ1-1, with 10 positions matching TRBD1. The CDR3 loop spans 15 amino acids. The trim removed 4 bases at V and 5 bases at J, leaving 7 bases unmatched. Germline CDR1 ENHRY, CDR2 SYGVKD. The CDR3 loop is CAISVSGQGNTEAFF. The CDR3 DNA is TGTGCCATCAGTGTTTCGGGACAGGGGAATACTGAAGCTTTCTTT.

This clone was counted a few times. The chain joins TRBV5-1 to TRBJ1-5; maybe TRBD1 (6 bases). This CDR3 has 15 residues. CDR1 and CDR2 from the germline V gene are SGHRS and YFSETQ. The V end was cut by 0 bases, the J end by 3 bases, with 10 bases between. CDR3 region: CASSLEGQPNQPQHF. The CDR3 bases are TGCGCCAGCAGCTTGGAAGGACAGCCCAATCAGCCCCAGCATTTT.

This clone was seen once. J is TRBJ1-2 and V is TRBV6-4; possible D gene TRBD1, 5 bases. The V end was cut by 4 bases, the J end by 8 bases, with 14 bases between. Germline CDR1 reads MRHNA; CDR2 reads SNTAGT. This CDR3 is built from 13 residues. In DNA, the CDR3 is TGTGCCAGCAGTGTAGACGGGGGTCACGGCTACACCTTC. Translation: CASSVDGGHGYTF.

The chain links TRBV10-3 to TRBJ1-1; D may be TRBD1 (5 bases). Germline CDR1 reads ENHRY; CDR2 reads SYGVKD. Trimming stripped 6 bases from V and 1 base from J, with 12 bases between. The CDR3 covers 14 residues. This CDR3 reads CAISPRGGNTEAFF. Here the CDR3 DNA reads TGTGCCATCAGCCCCCGGGGGGGGAACACTGAAGCTTTCTTT.

The chain has TRBV2 and TRBJ2-5; 7 bases are a match to TRBD1. Germline lookup yields CDR1 SNHLY and CDR2 FYNNEI. V dropped 4 bases and J dropped 4; count of bases not matched to a gene: 6. The CDR3 contains 14 residues. The CDR3 here is CASSGMTGRETQYF. Written as DNA, the CDR3 is TGTGCCAGCAGTGGAATGACAGGGAGAGAGACCCAGTACTTC.

This chain joins TRBV6-1 and TRBJ1-2, with a possible D match to TRBD1 (5 bases). V lost 11 bases to trimming and J lost 8 bases, with 15 bases between them. Germline lookup yields CDR1 MNHNS and CDR2 SASEGT. CDR3 length equals 11 residues. The CDR3 reads CAGKGPNGYTF. CDR3 DNA sequence: TGTGCCGGTAAGGGGCCGAACGGCTACACCTTC.

As regards this clone: Other DNA sequences in this sample translate to the same CDR3. V gene TRBV5-1 combines with J gene TRBJ2-3; the D gene is possibly TRBD1 (8 bases). V lost 1 base, J lost 3 bases, and 12 bases lay in between. The germline V gene encodes CDR1 SGHRS and CDR2 YFSETQ. This CDR3 has 15 residues. The CDR3 DNA reads TGCGCCAGCAGCTTGACAGGGGGAGGGACAGATACGCAGTATTTT. It is translated as CASSLTGGGTDTQYF.

V is TRBV10-3 and J is TRBJ1-6, with D maybe TRBD1 (5 bases). V was shortened by 6 bases and J by 5 bases, with 14 bases between the two germline ends. Looked up from germline, CDR1 is ENHRY and CDR2 is SYGVKD. The CDR3 spans 15 residues. CDR3 coding DNA: TGTGCCATCAGCCAGTCCGGGGGAGATAATTCACCCCTCCACTTT. Amino acids: CAISQSGGDNSPLHF.

The chain uses TRBV9 and TRBJ2-1, with a weak D call TRBD1 (5 bases). The CDR3 length is 14 residues. V lost 0 bases to trimming and J lost 5 bases, with 9 bases between them. In germline, CDR1 is SGDLS, CDR2 YYNGEE. CDR3 nucleotide sequence: TGTGCCAGCAGCGTAGGACAGAAAAACAATGAGCAGTTCTTC. Residues: CASSVGQKNNEQFF.

This chain joins TRBV7-9 and TRBJ1-2; D perhaps matches TRBD1 (6 bases). Looked up from germline, CDR1 is SEHNR and CDR2 is FQNEAQ (reference sequence). V was cut by 4 bases and J by 3 bases, with 9 bases left in between. The CDR3 loop spans 13 amino acids. As DNA, the CDR3 is TGTGCCAGCAGCTGGGACACTTACTATGGCTACACCTTC. This sequence encodes CASSWDTYYGYTF.

The rearrangement links TRBV30 to TRBJ1-2, with D maybe TRBD1 (5 bases). V shed 0 bases and J shed 4 bases, with 18 bases lying between them. Germline values: CDR1 GTSNPN, CDR2 SVGIG (reference sequence). There are 16 residues in the CDR3. The chain's CDR3 is CAWSVLFPSGIYGYTF. CDR3 bases: TGTGCCTGGAGTGTACTCTTTCCGTCAGGGATCTATGGCTACACCTTC.

The chain is built from TRBV19 and TRBJ1-1; 7 positions match TRBD1. Germline values: CDR1 LNHDA, CDR2 SQIVND (reference sequence). V was clipped by 4 bases and J by 1 base; unmatched bases: 6. This CDR3 has 15 residues. The CDR3 reads CASSTPYRGNTEAFF. The CDR3 DNA sequence: TGTGCCAGTAGTACCCCGTACAGGGGGAACACTGAAGCTTTCTTT.

This clone was observed a handful of times. The chain recombines TRBV6-1 with TRBJ2-1; no firm D call. Germline assignment: CDR1 MNHNS and CDR2 SASEGT. V was trimmed by 4 bases and J by 5 bases, leaving 9 bases between them. The CDR3 length is 13 residues. The CDR3 spells CASSGTYHNEQFF. The CDR3 bases are TGTGCCAGCAGTGGAACCTATCACAATGAGCAGTTCTTC.

The chain has TRBV6-1 and TRBJ1-5; D is unclear. The CDR3 totals 13 residues. CDR1 and CDR2 (germline): MNHNS, SASEGT. V lost 7 bases to trimming and J lost 5 bases, with 12 bases between them. CDR3 bases: TGTGCCAGCAACGATTACCGGGATCAGCCCCAGCATTTT. This codes for CASNDYRDQPQHF.

This clone was seen only a few times. The V and J genes are TRBV6-1 and TRBJ2-5, with 9 bases fitting TRBD1. The CDR3 runs to 15 residues. V lost 2 bases and J lost 0; bases outside the gene matches: 1. CDR1 and CDR2 from the germline V gene are MNHNS and SASEGT. The CDR3 here is CASSERTGDQETQYF. The CDR3 region has the DNA TGTGCCAGCAGTGAAAGGACAGGGGACCAAGAGACCCAGTACTTC.

The J gene is TRBJ2-3, the V gene TRBV5-1; 10 bases align to TRBD1. The CDR3 runs to 15 residues. Germline CDR1 is SGHRS and CDR2 is YFSETQ. V shed 3 bases and J 4 bases; nucleotides not matched to a gene: 5. In nucleotides, the CDR3 is TGCGCCAGCAGCTCAGGACAGGGGGAATCAGATACGCAGTATTTT. It specifies CASSSGQGESDTQYF.

The V gene is TRBV7-9, the J gene TRBJ1-2; D uncertain. The CDR3 is made up of 15 amino acids. The V end lost 3 bases, the J end lost 0 bases, and 11 bases lay between the germline ends. Per the germline V gene, CDR1 is SEHNR and CDR2 is FQNEAQ (reference sequence). The CDR3 loop reads CASSFFQEPNYGYTF. The CDR3 region has the DNA TGTGCCAGCAGCTTTTTCCAGGAACCTAACTATGGCTACACCTTC.

This clone has only a few counts. The gene calls are TRBV6-1 and TRBJ2-7; possibly TRBD1 for D (8 bases). Trimming stripped 6 bases from V and 6 bases from J, with 18 bases between. Germline V gives CDR1 MNHNS, CDR2 SASEGT. The CDR3 is 14 amino acids. CDR3 nucleotides: TGTGCCAGCAGATCAGCGGGGACAGGAGGCGAGCAGTACTTC. This sequence encodes CASRSAGTGGEQYF.

The chain has TRBV5-1 and TRBJ2-1, with TRBD2 as a possible D gene (7 bases). V gave up 6 bases and J gave up 9 bases, with 19 bases separating them. Germline CDR1 SGHRS, CDR2 YFSETQ. CDR3 length: 14 residues. The CDR3 nucleotides are TGCGCCAGCAACTTCCCCGGGGGGCAGCGTGAGCAGTTCTTC. Protein product: CASNFPGGQREQFF.

J is TRBJ2-7 and V is TRBV6-1, with D maybe TRBD2 (6 bases). The CDR3 has 13 residues. V dropped 11 bases and J dropped 6 bases, with 20 bases sitting between them. Germline values: CDR1 MNHNS, CDR2 SASEGT. DNA of the CDR3: TGTGCCGGGACGGAGGGATCGGATGGCGAGCAGTACTTC. Translating gives CAGTEGSDGEQYF.

The rearrangement joins TRBV5-1 to TRBJ1-6; D ambiguous. The CDR3 loop spans 14 amino acids. CDR1 SGHRS and CDR2 YFSETQ come from the germline V gene. Trimming shortened V by 5 bases and J by 5 bases, and 11 bases separated the two germline ends. In DNA, the CDR3 is TGCGCCAGCAGGACGACATGGGATAATTCACCCCTCCACTTT. As protein: CASRTTWDNSPLHF. The full variable domain, in which reference TRBV5-1 and TRBJ1-6 provide the parts outside the CDR3, is KAGVTQTPRYLIKTRGQQVTLSCSPISGHRSVSWYQQTPGQGLQFLFEYFSETQRNKGNFPGRFSGRQFSNSRSEMNVSTLELGDSALYLCASRTTWDNSPLHFGNGTRLTVT.

The V and J genes are TRBV29-1 and TRBJ2-4; D is unclear. The germline V and J ends were trimmed by 4 bases and 0 bases, with 4 bases remaining between them. Per germline, CDR1 SQVTM and CDR2 ANQGSEA. The CDR3 has 12 residues. Written as DNA, the CDR3 is TGCAGCGTTGTTCTAGCCAAAAACATTCAGTACTTC. Its protein is CSVVLAKNIQYF.

The V and J genes are TRBV29-1 and TRBJ2-1, with D maybe TRBD2 (6 bases). With 6 bases removed from V and 10 bases from J, the gap between germline ends came to 19 bases. CDR1 and CDR2 (germline): SQVTM, ANQGSEA. This CDR3 is 13 amino acids long. The CDR3 DNA reads TGCAGCGTGACCCCAGGATCCGGGGGAGAGCAGTTCTTC. Translated: CSVTPGSGGEQFF.

CDR3 region: CASSLAGGIYEQYF. CDR3 DNA: TGTGCCAGCAGCTTGGCAGGGGGCATCTACGAGCAGTACTTC. The chain is built from TRBV5-4 and TRBJ2-7, with 8 bases matching TRBD1. CDR1 SGHNT and CDR2 YYREEE come from the germline V gene (reference sequence). There are 14 residues in the CDR3. After removal of 0 bases from V and 3 bases from J, the junction contained 2 bases not matched to a gene.

This chain joins TRBV7-8 and TRBJ2-7; 12 bases match TRBD1. With 4 bases clipped from V and 6 bases from J, the junction kept 7 bases outside the gene matches. Per the germline V gene, CDR1 is SGHVS and CDR2 is FQNEAQ. This CDR3 comprises 15 residues. CDR3 nucleotide sequence: TGTGCCAGCAGCTACGGGACAGGGGGCGCAACCGAGCAGTACTTC. Protein: CASSYGTGGATEQYF.

This clone was observed a single time. This rearrangement joins TRBV6-4 to TRBJ1-4; weak D call: TRBD1 (6 bases). Germline V gene lookup returns CDR1 MRHNA and CDR2 SNTAGT. The V end lost 6 bases, the J end lost 3 bases, and 11 bases lay between the germline ends. CDR3 size: 14 residues. CDR3 protein: CASRPQGPNEKLFF. DNA of the CDR3: TGTGCCAGCAGACCACAGGGACCTAATGAAAAACTGTTTTTT.

The V gene is TRBV11-3, the J gene TRBJ2-7; D is uncertain. From germline, CDR1 is SGHNT and CDR2 YENEEA. The CDR3 is made up of 13 amino acids. Trimming shortened V by 0 bases and J by 3 bases, and 6 bases separated the two germline ends. The CDR3 coding sequence is TGTGCCAGCAGCTTAGACCAGAACTACGAGCAGTACTTC. Translated, it gives CASSLDQNYEQYF.